This passage covers 20 T cell receptor beta chains from one sample sequenced in a study of cytomegalovirus exposure and HLA in healthy donors. PCR was performed using 60 Vbeta and 13 Jbeta primers. Profiled with immunoSEQ multiplex PCR; TCRdb holds only in-frame clones, not every one. Among tens of thousands of clones listed, about 78% were seen once. Sequencing was performed on PBMCs. These receptors came from a male donor in good health and CMV-seropositive.

This chain joins TRBV4-2 and TRBJ2-7, with a tentative D call TRBD2 (6 bases). The CDR3 is 16 residues long. Looked up from germline, CDR1 is LGHNA and CDR2 is YNFKEQ. Trimming took off 3 bases at V and 3 bases at J, with 18 bases between the two ends. The CDR3 DNA follows: TGTGCCAGCAGCCACGATCCGGGACTGACGAACTACGAGCAGTACTTC. It specifies CASSHDPGLTNYEQYF.

The sample holds a few counts of this clone. The rearrangement joins TRBV6-5 to TRBJ1-6, with unresolved D. V shed 2 bases and J shed 7 bases, with 12 bases lying between them. Germline lookup yields CDR1 MNHEY and CDR2 SVGAGI. This CDR3 has 15 amino acids. CDR3 residues: CASSYAPEENSPLHF. DNA of the CDR3: TGTGCCAGCAGTTACGCCCCAGAGGAAAATTCACCCCTCCACTTT.

The V and J genes are TRBV29-1 and TRBJ1-2, with no clear D. This CDR3 region has 14 residues. Trimming stripped 1 base from V and 4 bases from J, with 13 bases between. Germline V lookup: CDR1 SQVTM, CDR2 ANQGSEA. The CDR3 spells CSVEGRVEVYGYTF. The CDR3 DNA follows: TGCAGCGTTGAAGGGCGGGTCGAAGTCTATGGCTACACCTTC.

This chain joins TRBV11-2 and TRBJ1-1, with a possible D match to TRBD1 (5 bases). The germline V gene has CDR1 SGHAT and CDR2 FQNNGV. The germline V and J ends were trimmed by 3 bases and 6 bases, with 8 bases remaining between them. The CDR3 sequence is 12 residues long. The CDR3 loop is CASSFQGAEAFF. The CDR3 DNA reads as TGTGCCAGCAGCTTTCAAGGGGCTGAAGCTTTCTTT.

The chain combines TRBV6-5 with TRBJ1-1; TRBD1 aligns across 10 bases. The CDR3 has 13 residues. V lost 6 bases to trimming and J lost 10 bases; unmatched junction nucleotides: 8. Germline V gene lookup returns CDR1 MNHEY and CDR2 SVGAGI. CDR3 protein: CASSRDRGLGAFF. In DNA form, the CDR3 reads TGTGCCAGCAGCCGCGACAGGGGGCTAGGAGCTTTCTTT.

The rearrangement uses TRBV10-2 and TRBJ1-6; a weak D match, TRBD1 (5 bases). This CDR3 is built from 16 residues. Germline CDR1 reads WSHSY; CDR2 reads SAAADI. Trimming shortened V by 7 bases and J by 5 bases, and 18 bases separated the two germline ends. DNA of the CDR3: TGCGCCAGCAAGTCGGCAGGGCCTTTCAATAATTCACCCCTCCACTTT. This gives the protein CASKSAGPFNNSPLHF.

The chain uses TRBV5-5 and TRBJ2-4; D is ambiguous. The CDR3 spans 14 residues. Trimming removed 3 bases from V and 7 bases from J, with 14 bases in between. Germline loops: CDR1 SGHKS, CDR2 YYEKEE (reference sequence). The chain's CDR3 is CASSSRSAGNIQYF. For the CDR3, the DNA is TGTGCCAGCAGCTCCCGTTCCGCCGGGAACATTCAGTACTTC.

The genes are TRBV18 and TRBJ2-1; 8 bases fit TRBD1. Germline V gives CDR1 KGHSH, CDR2 LQKENI. This CDR3 comprises 15 residues. With 3 bases clipped from V and 5 bases from J, the junction kept 6 bases outside the gene matches. The CDR3 DNA sequence: TGTGCCAGCTCACCCCCGGGACAGGACAACAATGAGCAGTTCTTC. Protein product: CASSPPGQDNNEQFF.

This sequence joins TRBV18 and TRBJ1-2; possibly TRBD1 for D (5 bases). V gave up 6 bases and J gave up 4 bases, with 9 bases separating them. The germline CDR1 and CDR2 sequences are KGHSH and LQKENI. The CDR3 runs to 12 residues. This CDR3 is CASSDSSYGYTF. The DNA for the CDR3 is TGTGCCAGCTCCGACAGTTCCTATGGCTACACCTTC.

The rearrangement uses TRBV11-2 and TRBJ1-1; D unresolved. Looked up from germline, CDR1 is SGHAT and CDR2 is FQNNGV. Trimming removed 0 bases from V and 8 bases from J, with 16 bases in between. The CDR3 loop spans 15 amino acids. This CDR3 is CASSLDGVAIREAFF. The CDR3 nucleotides read TGTGCCAGCAGCTTAGACGGGGTCGCTATCCGAGAAGCTTTCTTT.

The chain is built from TRBV4-1 and TRBJ1-5; no clear D gene. V lost 4 bases to trimming and J lost 2 bases, with 9 bases between them. CDR3 length equals 14 residues. Looked up from germline, CDR1 is MGHRA and CDR2 is YSYEKL. CDR3 DNA: TGCGCCAGCAGCCGAGGTGAGGGCAATCAGCCCCAGCATTTT. This translates into CASSRGEGNQPQHF.

The chain employs TRBV6-6 and TRBJ2-1; D is perhaps TRBD1 (5 bases). The germline V and J ends were trimmed by 2 bases and 3 bases, with 8 bases remaining between them. The germline V gene has CDR1 MNHNY and CDR2 SVGAGI (reference sequence). CDR3 length: 14 residues. CDR3 nucleotide sequence: TGTGCCAGCAGTTACGTGGGGCTCTACAATGAGCAGTTCTTC. Its protein is CASSYVGLYNEQFF.

The chain combines TRBV5-6 with TRBJ2-7; tentatively, D is TRBD1 (6 bases). Germline loops: CDR1 SGHDT, CDR2 YYEEEE. V was pared by 5 bases and J by 7 bases, with 19 bases between. The CDR3 length is 14 residues. CDR3 sequence: CASRLTGLTGEQYF. The CDR3 region has the DNA TGTGCCAGCAGGCTGACAGGTCTGACGGGGGAGCAGTACTTC.

This clone was found a few times. This chain joins TRBV9 and TRBJ1-2; the match to TRBD1 covers 7 bases. The CDR3 has 13 amino acids. CDR1 SGDLS and CDR2 YYNGEE come from the germline V gene. V shed 5 bases and J 8 bases; nucleotides not matched to a gene: 9. The CDR3: CASRPTGLGGYTF. The CDR3 DNA reads as TGTGCCAGCAGACCGACAGGGTTAGGCGGCTACACCTTC.

The chain combines TRBV28 with TRBJ1-2, with D perhaps TRBD1 (5 bases). CDR1 is MDHEN and CDR2 is SYDVKM in the germline V gene. This CDR3 is built from 10 residues. Deletions cut 8 bases from V and 7 bases from J, with 8 bases between. Here the CDR3 reads CASLGGGYTF. CDR3 nucleotides: TGTGCCAGCCTGGGGGGTGGCTACACCTTC.

The chain carries TRBV28 and TRBJ2-3; 8 bases are shared with TRBD2. V lost 6 bases and J lost 3; bases outside the gene matches: 8. Germline V gene sequence: CDR1 MDHEN, CDR2 SYDVKM. The CDR3 is made up of 15 amino acids. The CDR3 protein is CASRLSGGWTDTQYF. For the CDR3, the DNA is TGTGCCAGCAGACTAAGCGGGGGCTGGACAGATACGCAGTATTTT. Full variable domain (outside the CDR3, taken from reference TRBV28 and TRBJ2-3): DVKVTQSSRYLVKRTGEKVFLECVQDMDHENMFWYRQDPGLGLRLIYFSYDVKMKEKGDIPEGYSVSREKKERFSLILESASTNQTSMYLCASRLSGGWTDTQYFGPGTRLTVL.

The gene calls are TRBV6-5 and TRBJ2-3; 9 nucleotides match TRBD2. V was clipped by 6 bases and J by 5 bases; unmatched bases: 9. The CDR3 spans 15 residues. Germline values: CDR1 MNHEY, CDR2 SVGAGI. The CDR3, as DNA: TGTGCCAGCAGCCTGATGGGACTAGCAGGAGATACGCAGTATTTT. This gives the protein CASSLMGLAGDTQYF.

The chain employs TRBV4-2 and TRBJ2-6; 9 bases match TRBD1. The V gene's germline CDR1 is LGHNA and CDR2 YNFKEQ. The CDR3 extends over 19 amino acids. The junction had 11 bases not matched to a gene; V was cut back by 5 bases and J by 0 bases. CDR3 nucleotides: TGTGCCAGCAGCATACGACAGGGGGTTACCACCTCTGGGGCCAACGTCCTGACTTTC. Translating it yields CASSIRQGVTTSGANVLTF.

The J gene is TRBJ1-5, the V gene TRBV19; D is perhaps TRBD1 (6 bases). The V end was cut by 4 bases, the J end by 7 bases, with 14 bases between. CDR1 and CDR2 from the germline V gene are LNHDA and SQIVND (reference sequence). The CDR3 is made up of 14 amino acids. The CDR3 here is CASSKGGEGQPQHF. The DNA of the CDR3 is TGTGCCAGTAGTAAGGGGGGGGAGGGGCAGCCCCAGCATTTT.

The J gene is TRBJ1-3, the V gene TRBV4-2, with 10 bases identical to TRBD1. V lost 2 bases and J lost 2; bases outside the gene matches: 15. This CDR3 has 20 amino acids. Per the germline V gene, CDR1 is LGHNA and CDR2 is YNFKEQ. As DNA, the CDR3 is TGTGCCAGCAGCCAACTCCCAAACTCCCCGGGACAGGGGACTGGAAACACCATATATTTT. Encoded protein: CASSQLPNSPGQGTGNTIYF.